This T cell receptor (beta chain) derives from a study of identifying expanded T cells in peripheral blood. Whole-study results and caveats: Technical replicates showed around 1.2 changed clones; approximately 2 weeks around 15; four weeks 19. Across healthy donors, higher total template counts meant significantly greater approximately two-week count variance.

As regards this clone: Its antigen remains unidentified.

Profiled with immunoSEQ multiplex PCR; TCRdb holds only in-frame clones, not every one. The data hold 95,000 or so clones, with approximately 83% observed a single time. During the collection period, no donor immune events like infections were recorded. The V and J ends lost 0 bases and 7 bases respectively, with 7 bases between them. Germline CDR1 reads GTSNPN; CDR2 reads SVGIG (reference sequence). This CDR3 contains 12 residues. The sample consisted of blood. J is TRBJ2-1 and V is TRBV30; D is unclear. The receptor was isolated from a person aged 18 to 75 in good health. DNA for the CDR3: TGTGCCTGGAGTGTACAAGGTAATGAGCAGTTCTTC. It translates to CAWSVQGNEQFF.